What follows are 24 T cell receptor beta chains derived from one specimen sequenced in a study of blood T cell repertoires in COVID-19. Assay used: immunoSEQ multiplex PCR; TCRdb lists only in-frame clones, some missing. The top ten clones hold 0.75% to 1% of a sample with roughly 250,000 clones, 88% of them seen once. Input material: peripheral blood. Source of these receptors: a woman aged 40 to 49 who had recovered from COVID-19.

The chain carries TRBV5-1 and TRBJ2-7; 8 nucleotides align to TRBD1. Germline V gene lookup returns CDR1 SGHRS and CDR2 YFSETQ. Trimming removed 4 bases from V and 0 bases from J; junction bases left unmatched: 6. The CDR3 is 15 amino acids. The CDR3 bases are TGCGCCAGCAGCCCCCAGACAGGGGACTCCTACGAGCAGTACTTC. This gives the protein CASSPQTGDSYEQYF.

This chain's CDR3 is CASSFAAANYGYTF. The CDR3 DNA follows: TGTGCCAGCAGCTTCGCGGCAGCTAACTATGGCTACACCTTC. This chain uses TRBV7-2 with TRBJ1-2; D not certain. The germline CDR1 and CDR2 sequences are SGHTA and FQGNSA. The CDR3 contains 14 residues. V dropped 3 bases and J dropped 0 bases, with 8 bases sitting between them.

The rearrangement uses TRBV7-2 and TRBJ2-1, with a tentative D call TRBD1 (5 bases). CDR1 SGHTA and CDR2 FQGNSA come from the germline V gene. The germline V and J ends were trimmed by 5 bases and 10 bases, with 12 bases remaining between them. CDR3 size: 12 residues. The CDR3 reads CASSSDSREQFF. The CDR3 bases are TGTGCCAGCAGCAGCGACAGCCGCGAGCAGTTCTTC.

The chain employs TRBV16 and TRBJ2-5; D might be TRBD1 (6 bases). This CDR3 has 15 amino acids. The germline V and J ends were trimmed by 4 bases and 0 bases, with 12 bases remaining between them. Germline loops: CDR1 KGHSY, CDR2 FQNENV. Here the CDR3 reads CASSRLQGHQETQYF. CDR3 coding DNA: TGTGCCAGCAGCCGTCTACAGGGCCACCAAGAGACCCAGTACTTC.

This clone was observed a handful of times. The genes are TRBV6-6 and TRBJ2-2; unclear D gene. Germline V gene data show CDR1 as MNHNY and CDR2 as SVGAGI (reference sequence). CDR3 length: 11 residues. V lost 6 bases to trimming and J lost 6 bases, with 5 bases between them. CDR3 residues: CASRAAGELFF. In DNA, the CDR3 is TGTGCCAGCAGGGCGGCCGGGGAGCTGTTTTTT.

CDR3 in DNA: TGTGCCAGCAGTGACTGGACTAGCGGGAACAATGAGCAGTTCTTC. Residues: CASSDWTSGNNEQFF. The gene calls are TRBV6-4 and TRBJ2-1; 12 bases map to TRBD2. The germline CDR1 and CDR2 sequences are MRHNA and SNTAGT. Unmatched junction bases numbered 0, after V lost 1 base and J lost 5 bases. This CDR3 contains 15 residues.

Only one count was recorded for this clone. This rearrangement joins TRBV4-2 to TRBJ2-5, with 12 bases that match TRBD2. The CDR3 is made up of 18 amino acids. The V gene's germline CDR1 is LGHNA and CDR2 YNFKEQ. Trimming removed 0 bases from V and 0 bases from J; junction bases left unmatched: 5. The CDR3, as DNA: TGTGCCAGCAGCCAAGAGACCGGGACTAGCGGGTACCAAGAGACCCAGTACTTC. This codes for CASSQETGTSGYQETQYF.

This clone was counted between two and nine times. This chain connects TRBV7-8 to TRBJ1-1; 9 nucleotides align to TRBD1. Trimming took 2 bases from V and 4 from J; bases not matched to a gene: 2. CDR3 length: 14 residues. From germline, CDR1 is SGHVS and CDR2 FQNEAQ. The CDR3 spells CASSLPTGGTEAFF. The CDR3, as DNA: TGTGCCAGCAGCTTACCGACAGGGGGCACTGAAGCTTTCTTT.

This sequence joins TRBV28 and TRBJ2-1; 7 positions agree with TRBD1. The germline V gene encodes CDR1 MDHEN and CDR2 SYDVKM. V was pared by 7 bases and J by 2 bases, with 8 bases of the junction left unmatched. The CDR3 consists of 15 residues. CDR3 protein: CASTIPGTAYNEQFF. CDR3 bases: TGTGCCAGCACGATACCCGGGACAGCCTACAATGAGCAGTTCTTC.

The V gene is TRBV4-3, the J gene TRBJ2-2; 14 nucleotides match TRBD2. The J segment lost 4 bases and the V segment lost 4 bases, leaving 11 bases of the junction unmatched. The CDR3 has 19 amino acids. Germline values: CDR1 LGHNA, CDR2 YSLEER. Here the CDR3 DNA reads TGCGCCAGCAGCCCGCAGACTAGCGGGAGGGCCTTTGGCACCGGGGAGCTGTTTTTT. Encoded protein: CASSPQTSGRAFGTGELFF.

This chain connects TRBV20-1 to TRBJ2-2; 8 nucleotides align to TRBD1. This CDR3 contains 18 residues. The ends lost 3 bases at V and 0 bases at J; junction bases unmatched: 12. Germline V gene lookup returns CDR1 DFQATT and CDR2 SNEGSKA (reference sequence). In DNA, the CDR3 is TGCAGTGCTAGTCGGCCTACAGGGGGGCGGCCGAACACCGGGGAGCTGTTTTTT. Translated: CSASRPTGGRPNTGELFF.

The chain employs TRBV30 and TRBJ1-5, with D maybe TRBD1 (6 bases). Germline CDR1 and CDR2: GTSNPN and SVGIG (reference sequence). V gave up 0 bases and J gave up 5 bases, with 17 bases separating them. This CDR3 spans 16 amino acids. The CDR3 DNA sequence: TGTGCCTGGAGTGTACGCCCAGGGAGGGGGGATCAGCCCCAGCATTTT. Translated: CAWSVRPGRGDQPQHF. Filled out from reference TRBV30 and TRBJ1-5, the complete variable domain reads SQTIHQWPATLVQPVGSPLSLECTVEGTSNPNLYWYRQAAGRGLQLLFYSVGIGQISSEVPQNLSASRPQDRQFILSSKKLLLSDSGFYLCAWSVRPGRGDQPQHFGDGTRLSIL.

The chain uses TRBV19 and TRBJ1-2, with D maybe TRBD1 (6 bases). This CDR3 comprises 12 residues. V was trimmed by 4 bases and J by 8 bases, leaving 11 bases between them. Germline V CDR1 and CDR2: LNHDA, SQIVND (reference sequence). CDR3 nucleotides: TGTGCCAGTAGTACCCCAGGGGCCGGCTACACCTTC. Amino acids: CASSTPGAGYTF.

The V and J genes are TRBV4-1 and TRBJ2-7; 10 bases align to TRBD2. V shed 1 base and J 0 bases; nucleotides not matched to a gene: 9. CDR3 length: 18 amino acids. The germline V gene encodes CDR1 MGHRA and CDR2 YSYEKL. The CDR3: CASSQVMDLAGASYEQYF. As DNA, the CDR3 is TGCGCCAGCAGCCAAGTGATGGATCTAGCGGGGGCCTCCTACGAGCAGTACTTC.

The V gene is TRBV19, the J gene TRBJ2-1; 7 positions agree with TRBD2. The CDR3 loop spans 17 amino acids. With 6 bases clipped from V and 5 bases from J, the junction kept 16 bases outside the gene matches. Looked up from germline, CDR1 is LNHDA and CDR2 is SQIVND (reference sequence). CDR3 in DNA: TGTGCCAGTAGCGCCGCCCGGCTTAGCGGGTTAGACAATGAGCAGTTCTTC. Amino acids: CASSAARLSGLDNEQFF.

This chain links TRBV5-1 with TRBJ1-1, with 8 bases matching TRBD1. V shed 4 bases and J 4 bases; nucleotides not matched to a gene: 6. This CDR3 contains 14 residues. Germline CDR1 reads SGHRS; CDR2 reads YFSETQ. The CDR3 DNA sequence: TGCGCCAGCAGCACCACAGGGGGAGTCACTGAAGCTTTCTTT. Its translation is CASSTTGGVTEAFF.

CDR3 sequence (DNA): TGTGCCAGCAGCTTAGTAGCGGGGGGCGAGCAGTACGTC. The encoded protein is CASSLVAGGEQYV. V and J are TRBV7-9 and TRBJ2-7; 10 nucleotides agree with TRBD2. V dropped 1 base and J dropped 6; count of bases not matched to a gene: 0. The CDR3 is 13 amino acids. The germline gives CDR1 SEHNR, CDR2 FQNEAQ (reference sequence).

The chain has TRBV6-4 and TRBJ1-2; maybe TRBD1 (6 bases). This CDR3 has 14 residues. Per germline, CDR1 MRHNA and CDR2 SNTAGT. Trimming took 2 bases from V and 8 from J, leaving 15 bases between them. In DNA form, the CDR3 reads TGTGCCAGCAGTGACGTAGCAGGGGCGCAGGGCTACACCTTC. Encoded protein: CASSDVAGAQGYTF.

CDR3 sequence reads: CASSPPSGYAFF. CDR3 in DNA: TGTGCCAGCAGCCCCCCATCGGGGTATGCTTTCTTT. The chain carries TRBV5-6 and TRBJ1-1; the D is unclear. Germline V gene sequence: CDR1 SGHDT, CDR2 YYEEEE. This CDR3 has 12 residues. V was cut by 4 bases and J by 11 bases, with 15 bases left in between.

V is TRBV14 and J is TRBJ2-5, with 9 bases that match TRBD1. The V gene's germline CDR1 is SGHDN and CDR2 FVKESK. The CDR3 has 14 amino acids. The V and J ends lost 4 bases and 5 bases, in that order; junction bases with no gene match: 5. The CDR3 DNA reads as TGTGCCAGCAGCCGCCAGACAGGGGGGGAGACCCAGTACTTC. Protein: CASSRQTGGETQYF.

The chain links TRBV27 to TRBJ2-7, with TRBD2 matching 13 bases. J gave up 7 bases and V 2 bases, and 14 bases lay outside the gene matches. There are 18 residues in the CDR3. Germline V gives CDR1 MNHEY, CDR2 SMNVEV (reference sequence). CDR3 DNA: TGTGCCAGCAGTTTACTCGGACTAGCGGGAGCCCGTGAGTGGGAGCAGTACTTC. Its translation is CASSLLGLAGAREWEQYF.

The chain links TRBV5-5 to TRBJ2-2; 10 nucleotides align to TRBD1. CDR1 SGHKS and CDR2 YYEKEE come from the germline V gene (reference sequence). The ends lost 7 bases at V and 3 bases at J; junction bases unmatched: 6. This CDR3 spans 15 amino acids. Written as DNA, the CDR3 is TGTGCCAGCCGCCCGGGACAGGGGTACACCGGGGAGCTGTTTTTT. It specifies CASRPGQGYTGELFF.

The sample holds one count of this clone. The rearrangement joins TRBV12-3 or TRBV12-4 to TRBJ2-4; 13 nucleotides match TRBD2. This CDR3 contains 13 residues. V lost 6 bases, J lost 14 bases, and 7 bases stayed unmatched. Here the CDR3 reads CASRLAGGLGEYF. As DNA, the CDR3 is TGTGCCAGCAGACTAGCGGGAGGGTTGGGGGAGTACTTC.

This clone has just one count. The chain combines TRBV7-9 with TRBJ2-3, with TRBD2 identical over 12 bases. Germline lookup yields CDR1 SEHNR and CDR2 FQNEAQ (reference sequence). The CDR3 spans 17 residues. V lost 2 bases to trimming and J lost 5 bases; unmatched junction nucleotides: 8. The CDR3 here is CASSLPTSGRPRDTQYF. In nucleotides, the CDR3 is TGTGCCAGCAGCTTACCTACTAGCGGGAGGCCGCGAGATACGCAGTATTTT.